This paragraph reports one T cell receptor beta chain. Sequence at one end of the junction differs from germline and may be a read error. Unique molecular identifiers were incorporated when the TCRbeta library was constructed. Each CDR3 protein is one row after TCRdb ran MiXCR on the PCR reads. The data contain about 640,000 distinct CDR3 sequences, roughly 17% of them seen just once; the ten biggest clones take up 0.85% to 1.3%. This record belongs to a study of T-cell reconstitution after alpha-beta-depleted transplantation in children. Germline V gives CDR1 MNHEY, CDR2 SMNVEV (reference sequence). The CDR3 is made up of 13 amino acids.

V gene TRBV27 combines with J gene TRBJ1-2, with D possibly TRBD1 on 5 matching bases. The TCR was taken from a human donor who donated a stem cell graft to a child with acute myeloid leukemia. The material was PBMCs from the stem cell graft donor, obtained from the stem cell graft. The CDR3 bases are TGTGCCAGCAGGTCTGGGGGATTGTATGGCTGCACCTTC. Amino acids: CASRSGGLYGCTF.